One sample yielded the 7 T cell receptor beta chains listed below, sequenced in a study of metastatic and nonmetastatic thyroid tumors. All patients reached thyroid surgery having received no treatment beforehand. Through MiXCR, TCRdb re-clonotyped the PCR reads. The table records 33,000 or so clones, roughly 19% of them present only once. Sequencing was performed on blood. Receptors originate from a female donor with papillary thyroid cancer or a benign thyroid nodule (not recorded which). Some clones in this sample may be carry-over from other donors' samples.

In its sample, this clone was seen a few times. V usage is TRBV19 and J usage is TRBJ1-2; 9 positions match TRBD1. The CDR3 has 15 residues. After removal of 5 bases from V and 4 bases from J, the junction contained 8 bases not matched to a gene. Germline CDR1 LNHDA, CDR2 SQIVND (reference sequence). The CDR3 DNA is TGTGCCAGTAGTCCACCGACAGGGGGAAGCTATGGCTACACCTTC. This gives the protein CASSPPTGGSYGYTF.

This clone was recorded at least ten times. V usage is TRBV7-2 and J usage is TRBJ1-2; D might be TRBD1 (5 bases). The CDR3 totals 13 residues. In germline, CDR1 is SGHTA, CDR2 FQGNSA. Deletions cut 5 bases from V and 5 bases from J, with 12 bases between. CDR3 protein: CASSADTSYGYTF. CDR3 DNA sequence: TGTGCCAGCAGCGCGGACACCTCATATGGCTACACCTTC.

Many counts were recorded for this clone. This CDR3 reads CASSVEGYGYTF. CDR3 coding DNA: TGTGCCAGCAGCGTAGAAGGGTATGGCTACACCTTC. The V call is TRBV9, the J call TRBJ1-2; D gene uncertain. This CDR3 comprises 12 residues. V shed 0 bases and J shed 5 bases, with 5 bases lying between them. Looked up from germline, CDR1 is SGDLS and CDR2 is YYNGEE.

As to this clone: A much larger clonotype is one base distant, so this may be a read error. Other DNA sequences in this specimen translate into the identical CDR3. The V and J genes are TRBV20-1 and TRBJ1-1, with TRBD1 matching over 8 bases. Germline V gene sequence: CDR1 DFQATT, CDR2 SNEGSKA (reference sequence). Germline trimming cut 6 bases from V and 1 base from J; bases unmatched to any gene: 4. This CDR3 is 13 amino acids long. The CDR3 DNA is TGCAGTGCGACAGACAGGGGGAACACTGAAGCTTTCTTT. It translates to CSATDRGNTEAFF.

This chain connects TRBV11-2 to TRBJ1-1, with D possibly TRBD1 on 5 matching bases. Trimming removed 3 bases at V and 6 bases at J, with 14 bases between. Germline values: CDR1 SGHAT, CDR2 FQNNGV. This CDR3 contains 14 residues. CDR3 coding DNA: TGTGCCAGCAGCTTGGGGACTCTTAACGCTGAAGCTTTCTTT. Translating gives CASSLGTLNAEAFF.

This clone ranks as medium-sized. Other DNA sequences in the same sample also yield this CDR3. This chain connects TRBV6-6 to TRBJ1-1; no definite D call. Between the trimmed V and J ends, which lost 2 bases and 4 bases, there was a span of 8 bases. This CDR3 has 13 amino acids. CDR1 is MNHNY and CDR2 is SVGAGI in the germline V gene (reference sequence). CDR3 sequence (DNA): TGTGCCAGCAGTTACCAAAGAGCCACTGAAGCTTTCTTT. Translating it yields CASSYQRATEAFF.

This clone was seen only once. The rearrangement uses TRBV5-1 and TRBJ2-2; D is possibly TRBD1 (6 bases). Germline values: CDR1 SGHRS, CDR2 YFSETQ. Trimming cost V 9 bases and J 7 bases, with 13 bases left between them. This CDR3 spans 12 amino acids. The CDR3 sequence is CATGDTCGELFF. The CDR3 DNA is TGCGCCACCGGGGACACGTGCGGGGAGCTGTTTTTT.